This T cell receptor (beta chain) was sequenced in a study of blood T cell repertoires in COVID-19. Study information: The study drew acute and convalescent COVID-19 samples from the United States, Italy and Spain. PBMCs, B-cell-depleted T cells, or T cells were the source of the cDNA or gDNA that made up the material.

Under the authors' procedure: Reference gene primer amplification gave nucleated cell count estimates. The table came from immunoSEQ multiplex PCR; TCRdb's copy has only in-frame clones and leaves some out. D and trimming were read from the DNA, whereas the V and J calls and clone size are those reported in that table. This sample has around 470,000 clones, with nearly 90% found just once. Seattle cases were enrolled at active infection and followed longitudinally. Unmatched junction bases numbered 11, after V lost 5 bases and J lost 5 bases. The CDR3 is 15 amino acids. Germline loops: CDR1 LGHNT, CDR2 FRNRAP.

Sequencing was performed on peripheral blood. The chain is built from TRBV12-5 and TRBJ1-1; TRBD1 matches 7 bases. The receptor comes from a man aged 18-30 years with COVID-19, enrolled during active disease. CDR3 amino acids: CASGPREGAGTEAFF. CDR3 DNA: TGTGCTAGTGGTCCTCGGGAGGGGGCAGGGACTGAAGCTTTCTTT. The variable domain in full, completed from reference TRBV12-5 and TRBJ1-1, reads DARVTQTPRHKVTEMGQEVTMRCQPILGHNTVFWYRQTMMQGLELLAYFRNRAPLDDSGMPKDRFSAEMPDATLATLKIQPSEPRDSAVYFCASGPREGAGTEAFFGQGTRLTVV.